Listed below are T cell receptor beta chains from one sample, sequenced in a study of cytomegalovirus exposure and HLA in healthy donors. The protocol was immunoSEQ multiplex PCR, while the TCRdb copy is restricted to in-frame clones and leaves out a portion. The sample consists of 100,000 to 150,000 clones, over 70% of them appearing once. Sample: PBMCs. These receptors all stem from a woman in her forties in good health and CMV-seronegative. The CDR3 runs from the conserved cysteine through the conserved F or W. D genes are given only for firm matches. Clone size is shown for a subset of rows, as once, few, many or a class of expanded clone.

v_gene	d_gene	j_gene	abundance	CDR3nt	CDR3aa
TRBV2	TRBD2	TRBJ2-1	-	TGTGCCAGCTGGGGACTAGCGGGGGGGCCCAATGAGCAGTTCTTC	CASWGLAGGPNEQFF
TRBV28	-	TRBJ1-2	once	TGTGCCAGCGGGGGGTGGGGGGTTTTAGGGTATGGCTACACCTTC	CASGGWGVLGYGYTF
TRBV28	TRBD2	TRBJ2-7	-	TGTGCCAGCAGCCCACTAGCGGGGAGCTACGAGCAGTACTTC	CASSPLAGSYEQYF
TRBV7-9	TRBD2	TRBJ2-3	few	TGTGCCAGCAGCTCGTTGACTAGCGGGGAAACAGATACGCAGTATTTT	CASSSLTSGETDTQYF
TRBV30	TRBD1	TRBJ1-1	-	TGTGCCTGGAGTCAAACAGGGGTTGAAGCTTTCTTT	CAWSQTGVEAFF
TRBV6-6	-	TRBJ1-5	few	TGTGCCAGCACCCAGACCAGGAATAGCAATCAGCCCCAGCATTTT	CASTQTRNSNQPQHF
TRBV19	-	TRBJ2-2	-	TGTGCCAGTACCAATAATCCCTCAGGGGAAAGGGGGGAGCTGTTTTTT	CASTNNPSGERGELFF
TRBV11-2	TRBD1	TRBJ1-1	-	TGTGCCAGCAGCTCCCAATACCAGGGACAGGGGGGTACTGAAGCTTTCTTT	CASSSQYQGQGGTEAFF
TRBV5-1	TRBD1	TRBJ2-4	-	TGCGCCAGCCGTCTTACCGGGACAGGGAAAAACATTCAGTACTTC	CASRLTGTGKNIQYF
TRBV19	-	TRBJ2-5	-	TGTGCCAGTAGTCGACCACAGCAAGAGACCCAGTACTTC	CASSRPQQETQYF